The rows below give T cell receptor beta chains drawn from one sample of a study of blood T cell repertoires in COVID-19. Some clones are missing from TCRdb's copy, which holds only in-frame ones; the method was immunoSEQ multiplex PCR. The sample records some 200,000 clones, more than 75% being singletons. What was sequenced was peripheral blood. The receptors shown here come from a man between 70 and 80 years old with acute or convalescent COVID-19. The CDR3 runs from the conserved cysteine through the conserved F or W. Each record gives: D gene, clone size, V gene, J gene, CDR3 protein, CDR3 DNA. A D gene is named only where the DNA matches it firmly. Size is stated for part of the rows, as once, few or many counts, or as a class when the clone is expanded.

D: -
size: -
V: TRBV9
J: TRBJ1-6
CDR3: CASSVGGRVNSPLHF
DNA: TGTGCCAGCAGCGTAGGGGGCCGGGTCAATTCACCCCTCCACTTT

D: -
size: few
V: TRBV3-1/TRBV3-2
J: TRBJ2-2
CDR3: CASSQQGIGELFF
DNA: TGTGCCAGCAGCCAGCAGGGAATCGGGGAGCTGTTTTTT

D: TRBD2
size: -
V: TRBV5-6
J: TRBJ2-2
CDR3: CASSGLAGVALGELFF
DNA: TGTGCCAGCAGTGGACTAGCGGGGGTCGCGTTGGGGGAGCTGTTTTTT

D: -
size: -
V: TRBV3-1/TRBV3-2
J: TRBJ2-3
CDR3: CASSQDWYGVSTDTQYF
DNA: TGTGCCAGCAGCCAAGATTGGTACGGGGTTAGCACAGATACGCAGTATTTT

D: TRBD2
size: -
V: TRBV24-1
J: TRBJ2-1
CDR3: CATSEREGEQFF
DNA: TGTGCCACCAGTGAGAGGGAGGGTGAGCAGTTCTTC

D: -
size: once
V: TRBV5-4
J: TRBJ1-4
CDR3: CASSSRQSNEKLFF
DNA: TGTGCCAGCAGCTCTCGACAGAGCAATGAAAAACTGTTTTTT

D: TRBD1
size: -
V: TRBV5-1
J: TRBJ1-1
CDR3: CASSLQGGGNTEAFF
DNA: TGCGCCAGCAGCTTGCAGGGGGGTGGTAACACTGAAGCTTTCTTT

D: TRBD1
size: once
V: TRBV10-3
J: TRBJ2-3
CDR3: CAITGQMTDTQYF
DNA: TGTGCCATTACGGGACAGATGACAGATACGCAGTATTTT

D: -
size: -
V: TRBV5-4
J: TRBJ1-1
CDR3: CATTDEGGLTTEAFF
DNA: TGTGCCACCACGGACGAGGGCGGCTTGACCACTGAAGCTTTCTTT

D: TRBD2
size: -
V: TRBV5-4
J: TRBJ2-1
CDR3: CASSLAGTYNEQFF
DNA: TGTGCCAGCAGCTTAGCGGGAACCTACAATGAGCAGTTCTTC

D: -
size: -
V: TRBV30
J: TRBJ1-2
CDR3: CAWSEGNYGYTF
DNA: TGTGCCTGGAGTGAGGGGAACTATGGCTACACCTTC

D: -
size: -
V: TRBV27
J: TRBJ2-2
CDR3: CASSGGGNTGELFF
DNA: TGTGCCAGCAGCGGAGGGGGCAACACCGGGGAGCTGTTTTTT

D: TRBD1
size: once
V: TRBV28
J: TRBJ1-5
CDR3: CASREQGGNQPQHF
DNA: TGTGCCAGCAGAGAGCAGGGGGGCAATCAGCCCCAGCATTTT

D: -
size: -
V: TRBV12-1
J: TRBJ1-6
CDR3: CASSLGQVGSPLHF
DNA: TGTGCCAGCAGCTTGGGACAGGTCGGTTCACCCCTCCACTTT

D: TRBD1
size: -
V: TRBV9
J: TRBJ1-5
CDR3: CASSSGRLRDRASNQPQHF
DNA: TGTGCCAGCAGCTCTGGGAGACTACGGGACAGGGCGAGCAATCAGCCCCAGCATTTT

D: TRBD2
size: -
V: TRBV19
J: TRBJ2-1
CDR3: CASSRGTSSYNEQFF
DNA: TGTGCCAGTAGTAGGGGGACTAGCTCCTACAATGAGCAGTTCTTC

D: -
size: few
V: TRBV5-5
J: TRBJ1-5
CDR3: CASTPIPGQPQHF
DNA: TGTGCCAGCACTCCGATTCCGGGGCAGCCCCAGCATTTT

D: TRBD1
size: -
V: TRBV30
J: TRBJ2-6
CDR3: CAWSLGGTGANVLTF
DNA: TGTGCCTGGAGTCTAGGGGGCACTGGGGCCAACGTCCTGACTTTC

D: -
size: -
V: TRBV2
J: TRBJ1-1
CDR3: CASNPFLMNTEAFF
DNA: TGTGCCAGCAATCCCTTCCTTATGAACACTGAAGCTTTCTTT

D: -
size: -
V: TRBV29-1
J: TRBJ2-5
CDR3: CSVVGDETQYF
DNA: TGCAGCGTTGTAGGAGACGAGACCCAGTACTTC

D: TRBD1
size: -
V: TRBV4-1
J: TRBJ2-3
CDR3: CASRSPGQGTDTQYF
DNA: TGCGCCAGCAGGTCACCGGGACAGGGCACAGATACGCAGTATTTT

D: -
size: few
V: TRBV4-1
J: TRBJ1-6
CDR3: CASSQDGGSSYNSPLHF
DNA: TGCGCCAGCAGCCAAGATGGGGGGAGCTCCTATAATTCACCCCTCCACTTT

D: -
size: -
V: TRBV25-1
J: TRBJ1-2
CDR3: CASSGLLRGNNYGYTF
DNA: TGTGCCAGCAGTGGACTACTCAGGGGAAATAACTATGGCTACACCTTC

D: TRBD1
size: -
V: TRBV4-1
J: TRBJ2-7
CDR3: CASSQDGGQGGYEQYF
DNA: TGCGCCAGCAGCCAAGACGGGGGACAGGGAGGCTACGAGCAGTACTTC

D: -
size: -
V: TRBV6-6
J: TRBJ1-5
CDR3: CASSTSRQEEDQPQHF
DNA: TGTGCCAGCAGTACCTCTAGACAGGAAGAGGATCAGCCCCAGCATTTT

D: TRBD2
size: -
V: TRBV27
J: TRBJ2-5
CDR3: CASSFGWAGVDSETQYF
DNA: TGTGCCAGCAGTTTTGGGTGGGCGGGAGTGGATTCGGAGACCCAGTACTTC

D: TRBD1
size: -
V: TRBV5-1
J: TRBJ1-2
CDR3: CASSFGQGMDGYTF
DNA: TGCGCCAGCAGCTTCGGACAGGGAATGGATGGCTACACCTTC

D: -
size: -
V: TRBV7-9
J: TRBJ1-6
CDR3: CASSQAHTLHF
DNA: TGTGCCAGCAGCCAGGCGCACACCCTCCACTTT

D: -
size: -
V: TRBV9
J: TRBJ2-5
CDR3: CASSLRPGAYQPAAQETQYF
DNA: TGTGCCAGCAGCCTCCGGCCTGGGGCTTACCAACCTGCCGCCCAAGAGACCCAGTACTTC

D: TRBD2
size: -
V: TRBV5-1
J: TRBJ2-5
CDR3: CASSLGTSEETQYF
DNA: TGCGCCAGCAGCTTGGGGACTAGCGAAGAGACCCAGTACTTC

D: -
size: -
V: TRBV5-5
J: TRBJ1-1
CDR3: CASSIRFRGNTEAFF
DNA: TGTGCCAGCAGCATCCGATTTAGGGGGAACACTGAAGCTTTCTTT

D: -
size: -
V: TRBV18
J: TRBJ1-4
CDR3: CASSIKAQGGEKLFF
DNA: TGTGCCAGCTCCATAAAAGCGCAGGGTGGTGAAAAACTGTTTTTT

D: TRBD1
size: -
V: TRBV29-1
J: TRBJ2-7
CDR3: CSAQGVHPYEQYF
DNA: TGCAGCGCTCAGGGGGTCCACCCCTACGAGCAGTACTTC

D: TRBD2
size: -
V: TRBV7-2
J: TRBJ2-3
CDR3: CASSLVPSGVGTDTQYF
DNA: TGTGCCAGCAGCTTAGTTCCTAGCGGGGTAGGCACAGATACGCAGTATTTT

D: -
size: -
V: TRBV12-3/TRBV12-4
J: TRBJ2-3
CDR3: CASNSRVGAQYF
DNA: TGTGCCAGCAATAGTCGGGTCGGGGCGCAGTATTTT

D: -
size: -
V: TRBV7-9
J: TRBJ1-2
CDR3: CASSFGDNYGYTF
DNA: TGTGCCAGCAGCTTCGGAGATAACTATGGCTACACCTTC

D: TRBD1
size: -
V: TRBV4-1
J: TRBJ2-7
CDR3: CASSQLNRGHYEQYF
DNA: TGCGCCAGCAGCCAACTTAACAGGGGGCACTACGAGCAGTACTTC

D: -
size: -
V: TRBV10-1
J: TRBJ2-7
CDR3: CASSFDRRGYEQYF
DNA: TGCGCCAGCAGTTTTGACAGGCGAGGCTACGAGCAGTACTTC

D: TRBD1
size: once
V: TRBV29-1
J: TRBJ2-7
CDR3: CSAGTGSSYEQYF
DNA: TGCAGCGCCGGGACAGGGAGCTCCTACGAGCAGTACTTC

D: TRBD1
size: -
V: TRBV28
J: TRBJ1-2
CDR3: CASSSGTGTLYGYTF
DNA: TGTGCCAGCAGTTCAGGGACAGGGACGTTGTATGGCTACACCTTC

D: -
size: once
V: TRBV6-5
J: TRBJ2-7
CDR3: CASSRTGPRSYEQYF
DNA: TGTGCCAGCAGTCGTACAGGTCCGCGGTCCTACGAGCAGTACTTC

D: -
size: -
V: TRBV9
J: TRBJ1-1
CDR3: CASSVAVNTEAFF
DNA: TGTGCCAGCAGCGTAGCGGTGAACACTGAAGCTTTCTTT

D: -
size: -
V: TRBV4-3
J: TRBJ1-2
CDR3: CASSQARQDYGYTF
DNA: TGCGCCAGCAGCCAAGCCAGACAGGACTATGGCTACACCTTC

D: -
size: -
V: TRBV6-5
J: TRBJ2-2
CDR3: CASSRQYLLTGELFF
DNA: TGTGCCAGCAGTCGACAGTATTTGTTGACCGGGGAGCTGTTTTTT

D: TRBD2
size: -
V: TRBV10-3
J: TRBJ2-1
CDR3: CAISETSGFKGNEQFF
DNA: TGTGCCATCAGTGAGACTAGCGGGTTTAAGGGCAATGAGCAGTTCTTC

D: TRBD2
size: -
V: TRBV5-1
J: TRBJ2-7
CDR3: CASSLEGTSGPPAEQYF
DNA: TGCGCCAGCAGCTTGGAGGGGACTAGCGGGCCGCCCGCCGAGCAGTACTTC

D: -
size: -
V: TRBV9
J: TRBJ2-5
CDR3: CASSVRTIQETQYF
DNA: TGTGCCAGCAGCGTCAGGACAATCCAAGAGACCCAGTACTTC

D: -
size: -
V: TRBV5-1
J: TRBJ1-3
CDR3: CASRLAGPGNTIYF
DNA: TGCGCCAGCAGATTGGCTGGGCCTGGAAACACCATATATTTT

D: -
size: -
V: TRBV5-1
J: TRBJ1-2
CDR3: CASSLGQDRYTF
DNA: TGCGCCAGCAGCTTGGGGCAGGATCGCTACACCTTC